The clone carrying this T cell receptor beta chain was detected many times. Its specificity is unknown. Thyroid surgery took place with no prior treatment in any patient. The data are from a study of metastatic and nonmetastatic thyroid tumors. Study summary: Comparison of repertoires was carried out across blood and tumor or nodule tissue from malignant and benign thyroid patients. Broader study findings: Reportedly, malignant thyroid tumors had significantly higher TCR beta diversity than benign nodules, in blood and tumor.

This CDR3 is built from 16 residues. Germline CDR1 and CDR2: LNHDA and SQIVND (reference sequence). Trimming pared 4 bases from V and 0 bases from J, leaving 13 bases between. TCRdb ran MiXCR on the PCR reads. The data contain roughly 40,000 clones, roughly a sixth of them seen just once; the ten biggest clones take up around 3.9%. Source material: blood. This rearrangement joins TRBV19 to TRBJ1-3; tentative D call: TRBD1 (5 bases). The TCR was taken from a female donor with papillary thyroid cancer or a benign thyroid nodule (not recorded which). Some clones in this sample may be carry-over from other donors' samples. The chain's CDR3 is CASSTTPGNSGNTIYF. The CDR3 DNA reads TGTGCCAGTAGTACTACCCCAGGGAACTCTGGAAACACCATATATTTT.